A selection of T cell receptor beta chains follows, all from one sample in a study of CD8+CD57+ T cells in acquired aplastic anemia. A single record per CDR3 protein comes from TCRdb applying MiXCR to the reads. The sample carries around 230,000 distinct CDR3 sequences, 61% recorded once. The specimen sequenced was sorted CD4+, CD8+, or CD8+CD57+ T cells (not recorded which) from PBMCs. The source of these receptors is a human donor in good health. Both conserved end residues are part of each CDR3. Clone sizes are given selectively: once, few, many, or a class where the clone is expanded.

V: TRBV6-5
size: many
CDR3: CASSLLGSDTQYF

V: TRBV6-5
size: few
CDR3: CASSYFPGTPSDEQFF

V: TRBV2
size: .
CDR3: CASRGTGPDTQYF

V: TRBV24-1
size: few
CDR3: CATSEGNYNSPLHF

V: TRBV2
size: .
CDR3: CASTLGQINQPQHF

V: TRBV10-2
size: .
CDR3: CASSPGQGRSYEQYF

V: TRBV2
size: .
CDR3: CASSNSVGVQPQHF

V: TRBV20-1
size: few
CDR3: CSARDLGHEQFF

V: TRBV4-2
size: many
CDR3: CASHSGDTSNEKLFF

V: TRBV5-1
size: .
CDR3: CASSPDGSPNYGYTF

V: TRBV20-1
size: .
CDR3: CSAPDRISGANVLTF

V: TRBV20-1
size: .
CDR3: CSAIGRGQGVTSEKLFF

V: TRBV7-2
size: few
CDR3: CASSLAYPASGRREQYF

V: TRBV7-7
size: .
CDR3: CASSPRLAGPDTQYF

V: TRBV9
size: .
CDR3: CASSVEGQPYTEAFF